This T cell receptor (beta chain) derives from a study of cytomegalovirus exposure and HLA in healthy donors (dated by TCRdb to the late 2010s). Notes on the research overall: In an earlier analysis of several hundred of the donors, 250 to 300 Gb of sequence data and 90 million to 130 million unique TCR beta sequences from about 179 million T cells were reported. An early release that covered fewer than 800 HLA-typed donors contained around 300 gigabases of sequencing data and approximately 85 million unique TCR sequences. Among the roughly 430 genotyped donors, 81% belonged to the genetic ancestry cluster associated with self-reported Caucasian donors. The study aimed to test whether signatures of past pathogen exposure could be identified by cataloging public T cell receptors. The T cell repertoires of several hundred subjects were profiled by immunosequencing and related to cytomegalovirus serostatus. In addition to the first cohort of several hundred subjects, a separate validation cohort of over 90 different subjects was used. To predict cytomegalovirus infection status, the study combined high-throughput TCR immunosequencing, statistical association of individual TCRs with disease status, and machine learning. A later analysis re-analyzed previously published TCR beta repertoires from roughly 600 donors and added high-resolution HLA genotyping to study TCR occurrence patterns. The later analysis used no new phenotypic data to find candidate immune exposures, relying instead on TCR beta sequences and their occurrence across donors. To decide whether each TCR beta V gene segment behaved as functional or pseudogenic, an earlier analysis of approximately 590 of the donors relied on high-throughput TCR beta sequencing. Donor age, sex, ethnicity and CMV serostatus were collected together with the repertoire data. In a later genetic analysis, genome-wide SNP genotypes for about three fifths of the 666 donors were used, and that subset was treated as a discovery cohort. Every repertoire in the discovery cohort had been generated on one and the same sequencing platform. Class I and class II HLA loci were covered by the typing at four-digit resolution. The number of donors typed differed by locus, with about 629-630 for A, B, C, DRB1 and DQB1, about 500 for DQA1, 606 for DPA1, and approximately 470 for DPB1. Roughly five DR-DQ haplotypes were handled as single units for association and clustering, since linkage in the cohort was strong. Among about 410 genotyped donors of the cohort, an average of around 240,000 unique TCR beta nucleotide sequences was sequenced per donor, of which roughly 17% were non-productive.

From the cysteine through the phenylalanine, the CDR3 covers 16 amino acids. CDR3 DNA is the only sequence kept; it has 48 bases, read in frame from the first base. CDR1 and CDR2 (SGHVS, FQNEAQ) derive from the germline V gene. V is trimmed back by 5 bases and J by 9 bases, and the junction contains 13 bases that no gene match accounts for. Findings and caveats that apply to the study as a whole: The cohort was sequenced for TCR beta chains only, and without alpha or paired-chain data the features that could be detected were limited. Some IMGT-functional V segments, including TRBV6-2 and TRBV6-3, could not be told apart with the 87-base-pair reads, so those segments were excluded. Several of the top co-occurrence clusters appeared to be linked to parvovirus B19, influenza, CMV and Epstein-Barr virus, according to a later analysis. Correlated functional status among segregating V segments might be attributable to linkage disequilibrium, but an unknown experimental factor could not be ruled out. Strong co-occurrence of HLA alleles, especially DR and DQ, made assigning TCR associations to individual alleles difficult. In a later analysis, HLA-associated TCR beta chains showed more clonal expansion and lower generation probabilities than non-associated chains that were equally common. A further reported finding was that TCR beta sequences accurately predicted the HLA-A and HLA-B alleles for most subjects in the first cohort. At a false discovery rate of 0.05, a later analysis linked fewer than 20,000 TCR beta sequences to specific HLA alleles. The sequencing pipeline was judged likely to have produced a cluster of highly shared sequence variants as a technical artifact. Sequencing depth was assumed to be roughly uniform across donors in the presence/absence analyses, though that assumption may not hold. The study listed 150 to 200 TCR beta chains as associated with cytomegalovirus. Because some donors lacked HLA typing at each locus, the association tests relied only on the typed subset. While some public TCRs were present in many individuals, most TCR sequences turned up only very rarely across donors. It was suggested by the authors that the approach could potentially be generalized to other disease states and immunological phenotypes. In both the original and validation cohorts, the classifier was reported to diagnose cytomegalovirus status with high specificity and sensitivity. In vitro tests confirmed that a few of the cytomegalovirus-associated TCR beta chains recognize cytomegalovirus antigens. CMV serostatus was the only immune exposure information available for the cohort. A later genetic analysis associated a missense DCLRE1C variant with V-gene and J-gene trimming of TCR beta chains, and an independent cohort replicated the association. The earlier analysis of nearly 600 of the donors excluded about 16 rarely observed V segments, including chromosome 9 orphons, because counts were too low. In a later analysis, the rate of TCR association differed among HLA loci, with DRB1 alleles having the most associated TCRs and HLA-C alleles having the fewest. In a later genetic analysis, fewer N-insertions in productive TCRs were reported among donors in an Asian-associated ancestry cluster than the approximately 670-donor mean. In an earlier analysis of roughly 560 of the donors, most TCR beta V segments were observed in productive rearrangements about 87% or about 30% of the time, broadly matching IMGT annotations. A later analysis found that most CMV-associated TCR beta chains appeared HLA-restricted, with HLA associations seemingly driven largely by CMV exposure.

The cohort comprised 550 to 700 healthy bone marrow donors. At the time of sampling, all cohort members were nominally healthy, though unrecorded immune exposures were likely present. The donor tested CMV seropositive and was one of the 289 seropositive cohort members. A peripheral blood sample was provided by each donor, and peripheral blood mononuclear cells were used for TCR beta sequencing. The Qiagen DNeasy Blood Extraction Kit was used to extract genomic DNA from the blood cell samples. Remarks on this clone: Its antigen has not been determined. Per-nucleotide qualities are absent, and no much larger clonotype sits a single base away.

Libraries were made using the immunoSEQ multiplex PCR assay. A mixture of 60 forward primers for TCR Vbeta segments and 13 reverse primers for TCR Jbeta segments was used in the multiplex PCR. The CDR3 region of rearranged TCR beta genes was amplified from genomic DNA with a multiplex PCR assay. On the Illumina HiSeq System, the amplified TCR beta libraries were sequenced as 87-base-pair reads. Per the authors' processing: A later analysis counted 65 million to 90 million unique TCR beta chains across the 700 or so repertoires, and some 11 million of these chains were shared by at least two donors. Raw reads were error-corrected and collapsed into unique sequences by a nearest-neighbor algorithm in which closely related sequences were merged to remove PCR and sequencing errors. V, D and J gene segments were assigned by aligning CDR3 sequences to IMGT reference sequences. Each retained sequence needed at least a six-nucleotide match to both a V gene segment and a J gene segment. A rearrangement counted as productive if the CDR3 had no stop codons and remained in frame with V and J, and every other rearrangement counted as non-productive. Following IMGT convention, CDR3 was defined as the stretch from the second conserved V-encoded cysteine up to the conserved J-encoded phenylalanine. The earlier analysis of fewer than 700 of the donors excluded sequences that lacked an unambiguous match to a single V gene segment. An earlier analysis of several hundred of the donors called V segments functional above 56.7% productive rearrangements and segregating when the between-donor standard deviation exceeded 5%. A statistical classification framework was built for diagnosing cytomegalovirus status from the catalog of TCR beta chain sequences. V and J gene assignment, in a later analysis, came from comparing TCR nucleotide sequences with IMGT/GENE-DB human TR gene sequences. Using the TCRdist pipeline, a later analysis assigned CDR3 sequences along with most-parsimonious VDJ recombination scenarios. In a later analysis, each TCR beta chain was defined by its CDR3 amino acid sequence together with its V-gene family, and reads lacking a unique V-gene family were excluded. To address suspected cross-contamination and a sequencing artifact, a later analysis removed approximately 600 highly shared, low-generation-probability nucleotide sequences. In a later analysis, a clonal expansion index for each public chain was calculated from normalized within-repertoire ranks of inferred template counts. In a later analysis, generation probabilities were computed using a VDJ recombination model fitted to out-of-frame rearrangements, and the results were checked against IGoR. Hypergeometric tests were used in a later analysis to score TCR-TCR, TCR-HLA and TCR-CMV co-occurrence, with a repertoire-size bias correction applied to the TCR pairs. A later analysis estimated false discovery rates by permuting HLA or CMV assignments 20 times. A later analysis grouped co-occurring TCRs with DBSCAN, adding TCRdist sequence similarity when clustering within HLA-allele-positive subsets. Repertoires with fewer than 30,000 or more than 120,000 public chains, plus five repertoires with anomalous nucleotide sharing, were excluded from co-occurrence clustering. TCRdb retrieved this table from immuneACCESS and kept in-frame rearrangements only. Not all clones are present; in checked studies, unresolved V genes account for under half, and no reason is known for the remainder. The DNA was the basis for D and trimming; V, J and clone size are from that table. Present in this sample are under 110,000 clones, more than 75% of which were seen just once. Under 8% of the sample comes from the top ten.

This TCR was sampled from a woman in her forties or fifties in good health and CMV-seropositive. Rearrangement joined TRBV7-8 to TRBJ2-1; 10 middle bases align to TRBD1. The sequencing sample was made of PBMCs. Here is the DNA: TGTGCCAGCAGCGCAGGACAGGGGGTAAATTACGGTGAGCAGTTCTTC. Translated, this gives CASSAGQGVNYGEQFF.